This T cell receptor (beta chain) was sequenced in a study of blood T cell repertoires in COVID-19. This clone has just one count. Profiled with immunoSEQ multiplex PCR; TCRdb holds only in-frame clones, not every one. The sample has 100,000 or so clones, around 80% seen once. Per the germline V gene, CDR1 is MNHEY and CDR2 is SVGEGT. CDR3 length: 13 residues. Trimming removed 5 bases from V and 5 bases from J, with 10 bases in between. The sequence was collected from a man at least 80 years old with acute or convalescent COVID-19. The chain joins TRBV6-2 or TRBV6-3 to TRBJ1-5, with D tentatively TRBD1 (5 bases). The specimen was peripheral blood. Written as DNA, the CDR3 is TGTGCCAGCAGTGACGGGGGTTATCAGCCCCAGCATTTT. Protein sequence: CASSDGGYQPQHF.